This TCR beta chain was found in a study of blood T cell repertoires in COVID-19. TCRdb keeps only in-frame clones here, not all; method: immunoSEQ multiplex PCR. Seen here are roughly 180,000 clones, 82% observed once, and the top ten hold 15% to 20%. Germline lookup yields CDR1 SGDLS and CDR2 YYNGEE. Between the trimmed V and J ends, which lost 0 bases and 8 bases, there was a span of 14 bases. CDR3 size: 15 residues. Input material: PBMCs or T cells enriched from blood (not recorded which). The V gene is TRBV9, the J gene TRBJ1-4, with a tentative D call TRBD1 (5 bases). The sequence was collected from a man aged 60-69 years who had recovered from COVID-19. DNA for the CDR3: TGTGCCAGCAGCGTAGAGGGGTGGGGAAGAGAAAAACTGTTTTTT. Translation: CASSVEGWGREKLFF.